This T cell receptor (beta chain) was captured by sequencing in a study of T cell repertoires in aging, cancer and after chemotherapy. On the study more broadly: The whole study produced a dataset of several million TCR reads.

CDR1 and CDR2 from the germline V gene are MNHEY and SVGEGT. This CDR3 is built from 16 residues. The V segment lost 7 bases and the J segment 8 bases; nucleotides outside the gene matches: 12. TCR beta rearrangements were amplified from peripheral blood genomic DNA. Rearranged V-D-J TRB sequences were amplified with a mixed TRB-A/B primer pool. TCRdb passed the multiplex PCR reads through MiXCR, listing each CDR3 protein once. This table holds about 9,700 distinct CDR3 sequences, 33% found once. This clonotype turned up a few times. This TCR was recovered from a human donor in good health. Input material: blood. The V gene is TRBV6-2 or TRBV6-3, the J gene TRBJ1-6; TRBD1 aligns across 9 bases. The CDR3 protein is CASTFGQGRNYSPLHF. The CDR3 region has the DNA TGTGCCAGCACCTTCGGACAGGGGCGAAATTATTCACCCCTCCACTTT.